The entry that follows covers one TCR beta chain sequence. It has no known antigen specificity. No base quality information exists; no much larger clone differs at one position. This specimen comes from a study of shared clonotypes between healthy human individuals (dated by TCRdb to 2020 to 2022). In the study overall: Two women and a few men aged 18 to 49 years were included in the cohort. Each donor's leukapheresis produced roughly between about 0.8 and 10 billion PBMCs. For each donor, CD4 naive and CD4 memory were each given three plates, CD8 naive was given two plates, and CD8 memory was given one plate. The study deeply sequenced blood TCR repertoires of about 5 healthy adults to estimate repertoire size and the extent of clonotype sharing between individuals. To increase sequencing depth and limit assay-specific biases, TCR repertoire library preparation and sequencing were carried out by different laboratories using diverse techniques. Beyond this particular receptor, the publication reports: Larger estimated clonotype richness was generally found for naive subsets than for memory subsets. Based on pairwise subsampling, the degree of clonotype sharing among donors was expected to be affected by sequencing depth. Sampling was restricted to blood, and TCR repertoires in tissue are likely to differ from TCR repertoires in blood. Incomplete sequencing was indicated by rarefaction of sorted-subset datasets, despite the large sequencing depth. Across a few donors, approximately 4.9% of naive CD4, roughly 3.8% of naive CD8, under 2.5% of memory CD4, and about 0.4% of memory CD8 clonotypes were shared. The small number of donors limited the genetic and exposure-history diversity represented. Compared with non-shared clonotypes, the clonotypes found in all four sorted-subset donors had higher generation probabilities.

TCR CDR3 regions were amplified from genomic DNA by multiplex PCR using the deep immunoSEQ assay. For each cell subset, the extracted genomic DNA was distributed evenly across all wells of several immunoSEQ 96-well plates, and each plate served as one replicate. For sorted subsets, about 200 ng genomic DNA, equal to tens of thousands of T cell genomes, was loaded into each replicate PCR. The purified libraries were quantified using a Qubit 3.0 fluorometer, sized with a Bioanalyzer 2100, and then quantified again using the KAPA Library Quantification kit. A separate single-read 150-cycle Illumina NextSeq 550 flow cell was used to sequence each immunoSEQ 96-well plate. Turning to the authors' computational methods: Because the immunoSEQ output included only junctional sequences and no quality scores, the filtering could not be the same as the filtering used for full-length reads. Sequences were annotated with PyIR, a Python wrapper for IgBLAST v1.9, and V/J genes and CDR3 were assigned using IMGT germline references. Reads with weak V/J assignments (E-value above 1e-6), missing CDR3, stop codons, out-of-frame junctions, or ambiguous translated residues were removed. V3J clonotypes were defined as sequences sharing the same inferred V gene, J gene, and CDR3 amino acid sequence. To compute the percentage overlap between repertoires, the number of shared unique clonotypes was divided by the size of the smaller repertoire. Repertoire richness was assessed with RTK rarefaction, the Chao1 estimator, and Recon v2.1 estimates of unobserved clonotypes. Generation probabilities were computed with OLGA for all TCRbeta clonotypes obtained by the gDNA method from several donors. TCRdb provides this immuneACCESS table in a form limited to in-frame rearrangements. Some clones are lacking; in checked studies, under half of them reflect an unresolved V gene, and why the rest are absent is not known. V and J calls and clone size are as listed in that table; D and trimming were resolved from the DNA. Across this sample there are about 1,900,000 clones, with about 95% seen only once. Roughly 1% of the sample is in the top ten clones.

Taken from cysteine to phenylalanine, the CDR3 has 15 residues. Only the CDR3 region is kept as DNA, spanning 45 bases read in frame from base 1. CDR1 and CDR2 were assigned from the germline V gene (reference sequence) as MNHEY and SMNVEV. The V and J ends are trimmed by 2 bases and 5 bases, leaving 12 bases between them. For the CD8 naive samples, CD45RO-negative cells were positively selected for CCR7, yielding a CD45RA+CCR7+ population from which TemRA cells were excluded. Healthy HIV-negative adults with no recently reported acute infections or vaccinations were included as donors. Every donor was a Caucasian adult residing in Nashville, Tennessee, USA. Blood was obtained by leukapheresis, after which PBMCs were separated by Ficoll-Histopaque density gradient centrifugation and cryopreserved in liquid nitrogen vapor phase. Analytical flow cytometry was used to check the purity and quantity of each magnetically sorted T cell population. Genomic DNA was isolated from each sorted fraction and quantified by UV absorbance on a Nanodrop 2000c.

This receptor was identified in a man aged 18 to 30 in good health. Recombination connected TRBV27 to TRBJ2-2; the D element might be TRBD1 or TRBD2, as each aligns at 6 bases. Sequenced sample: naive CD8+ T cells sorted from blood. What the cell subset or site label conveys for this sample: CD45RA+CCR7+. The DNA sequence is as follows: TGTGCCAGCAGTTTAGAAGGGGGGCCGACCGGGGAGCTGTTTTTT. Its protein is CASSLEGGPTGELFF.